This T cell receptor beta chain was identified during a study of shared clonotypes between healthy human individuals. Study-wide background: Per donor, CD8 memory used one plate, CD8 naive used two, CD4 memory used three and CD4 naive used three.

This CDR3 is built from 14 residues. Looked up from germline, CDR1 is SQVTM and CDR2 is ANQGSEA. Trimming took 7 bases from V and 0 from J, leaving 12 bases between them. Only Caucasian adults living in Nashville, Tennessee made up the donor group. Running of the assay took place at deep level. Across several immunoSEQ plates, the genomic DNA of each subset was split evenly. Profiling relied on immunoSEQ multiplex PCR, and the TCRdb table lists in-frame clones only, not all of them. This sample has about 2.3 million clones, with more than 85% found just once. The specimen was naive CD4+ T cells from PBMCs. As to subset: CD45RA+ positively selected. V gene TRBV29-1 combines with J gene TRBJ1-4; possibly TRBD1 for D (5 bases). This TCR derives from a man aged 18-30 years in good health. Some clones in this sample may be carry-over from other donors' samples. CDR3 nucleotide sequence: TGCAGCGGGAGTGGGGGGGCAACTAATGAAAAACTGTTTTTT. Amino acids: CSGSGGATNEKLFF.